The rows below give T cell receptor beta chains drawn from one sample of a study of blood T cell repertoires in COVID-19. Produced via immunoSEQ multiplex PCR; TCRdb's table is partial and in-frame only. The data show more than 95,000 clones, approximately 78% seen once. What was sequenced was peripheral blood. Receptor source: a woman at least 80 years old with acute or convalescent COVID-19. Each CDR3 is given with its conserved first and last residue. Each record gives: D gene, V gene, J gene, clone size, CDR3 DNA, CDR3 protein. A D gene is named only where the DNA matches it firmly. The listing skips clone size in some rows; elsewhere it reads once, few, many or a size class.

>NA|TRBV28|TRBJ1-2|NA
TGTGCCAGCAGTGACATAAACTATGGCTACACCTTC
CASSDINYGYTF
>NA|TRBV18|TRBJ2-5|NA
TGTGCCAGCTCACCACTAGCGGTCCAAGAGACCCAGTACTTC
CASSPLAVQETQYF
>NA|TRBV5-4|TRBJ1-2|NA
TGTGCCAGCAGCTCGCGGGAGTATGGCTACACCTTC
CASSSREYGYTF
>TRBD2|TRBV28|TRBJ2-7|NA
TGTGCCAGCAGTACACCGGGACTAAGTACTGACGAGCAGTACTTC
CASSTPGLSTDEQYF
>NA|TRBV5-6|TRBJ2-1|NA
TGTGCCAGCAGCTTGGAAAGGGGAACCTACAATGAGCAGTTCTTC
CASSLERGTYNEQFF
>TRBD2|TRBV3-1/TRBV3-2|TRBJ2-1|once
TGTGCCAGCAGCTCACTAGCGGGAGGGCCCTGGATCCTGTTCTTC
CASSSLAGGPWILFF
>NA|TRBV12-3/TRBV12-4|TRBJ2-3|NA
TGTGCCAGCAGTTTAAGACACACAGATACGCAGTATTTT
CASSLRHTDTQYF
>TRBD2|TRBV5-4|TRBJ2-7|NA
TGTGCCAGCAGCTTGGACGGTAGCGGGAGCTACGAGCAGTACTTC
CASSLDGSGSYEQYF
>NA|TRBV19|TRBJ1-5|NA
TGTGCCAGTAGTATTTTCAGGCAGCCCCAGCATTTT
CASSIFRQPQHF
>NA|TRBV28|TRBJ1-4|NA
TGTGCCAGCAGTTCCCGGGGAATGGCCGAAAAACTGTTTTTT
CASSSRGMAEKLFF
>TRBD1|TRBV19|TRBJ1-2|NA
TGTGCCAGTAGCACGGACAGGGTTTCTGGCTACACCTTC
CASSTDRVSGYTF